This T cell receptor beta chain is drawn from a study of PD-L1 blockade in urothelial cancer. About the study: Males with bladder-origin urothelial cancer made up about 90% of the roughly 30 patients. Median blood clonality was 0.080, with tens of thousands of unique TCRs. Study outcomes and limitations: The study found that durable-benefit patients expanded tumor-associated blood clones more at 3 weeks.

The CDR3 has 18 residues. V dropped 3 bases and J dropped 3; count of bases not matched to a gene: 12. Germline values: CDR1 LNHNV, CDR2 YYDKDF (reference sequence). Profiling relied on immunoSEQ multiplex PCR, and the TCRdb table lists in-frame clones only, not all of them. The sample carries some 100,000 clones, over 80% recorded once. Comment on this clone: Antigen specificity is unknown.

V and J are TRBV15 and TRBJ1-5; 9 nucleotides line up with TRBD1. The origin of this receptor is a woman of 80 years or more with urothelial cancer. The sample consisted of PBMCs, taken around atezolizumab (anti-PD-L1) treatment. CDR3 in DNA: TGTGCCACCAGCAGCGCCTCGGGACAGGGTAAGTACAATCAGCCCCAGCATTTT. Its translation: CATSSASGQGKYNQPQHF.